This is a list of T cell receptor beta chains from one sample in a study of T cell responses to AZD1222 COVID-19 vaccine. The data were produced by immunoSEQ multiplex PCR, yet TCRdb's version contains in-frame clones alone and is incomplete. The sample has nearly 100,000 clones, about 88% seen once; the top ten hold about 2.5%. Sequenced here: peripheral blood, sampled on day 0 of AZD1222 vaccination. Receptors originate from an adult in good health. CDR3s include the opening cysteine and the closing phenylalanine or tryptophan. D genes are given only for firm matches. The size of a clone is reported for some rows only, either as once, few or many, or as a class for expanded clones.

DNA: TGTGCCAGCAGCCAAGGGGAGGCGGGGGTGTGGTTCTCTGGGGCCAACGTCCTGACTTTC
CDR3: CASSQGEAGVWFSGANVLTF
D: TRBD2
J: TRBJ2-6
size: few
V: TRBV3-1/TRBV3-2

DNA: TGCGCCAGCGCGGGGACGGGGAACACTGAAGCTTTCTTT
CDR3: CASAGTGNTEAFF
D: .
J: TRBJ1-1
size: .
V: TRBV4-1

DNA: TGTGCCAGCCAGACTAGTCAAGAGACCCAGTACTTC
CDR3: CASQTSQETQYF
D: .
J: TRBJ2-5
size: .
V: TRBV11-2

DNA: TGTGCCAGCAGCTTAGACGGGTCCGTGGGGACCAATGAGCAGTTCTTC
CDR3: CASSLDGSVGTNEQFF
D: .
J: TRBJ2-1
size: .
V: TRBV7-9

DNA: TGCGCCAGCAGCTTCGGAGGGGTGAACACTGAAGCTTTCTTT
CDR3: CASSFGGVNTEAFF
D: .
J: TRBJ1-1
size: .
V: TRBV5-1

DNA: TGTGCCAGTAGTATTGACTCCAGACTAGCTAACTATGGCTACACCTTC
CDR3: CASSIDSRLANYGYTF
D: .
J: TRBJ1-2
size: .
V: TRBV19

DNA: TGTGCCAGTAGTATAGTGGGCAGCTACGGCTACACCTTC
CDR3: CASSIVGSYGYTF
D: .
J: TRBJ1-2
size: .
V: TRBV19

DNA: TGTGCCAGCAGTCCCCAGGGTGGAAGCAATCAGCCCCAGCATTTT
CDR3: CASSPQGGSNQPQHF
D: .
J: TRBJ1-5
size: .
V: TRBV6-5

DNA: TGCGCCAGCTGGGACAGGGGCCGCGGGGAGAGCAATCAGCCCCAGCATTTT
CDR3: CASWDRGRGESNQPQHF
D: TRBD1
J: TRBJ1-5
size: .
V: TRBV10-2

DNA: TGTGCCAGTAGCCCGGACAGGGATCCCTACGAGCAGTACTTC
CDR3: CASSPDRDPYEQYF
D: TRBD1
J: TRBJ2-7
size: .
V: TRBV19

DNA: TGTGCCAGCACCGTACCGGGACCCTCCACTTCCACAGATACGCAGTATTTT
CDR3: CASTVPGPSTSTDTQYF
D: .
J: TRBJ2-3
size: .
V: TRBV28